Each of the 32 T cell receptor beta chains below was sequenced from the same sample in a study of early T cells in non-severe SARS-CoV-2 infection. TCRdb reprocessed the 5' RACE reads via MiXCR and lists one record per CDR3 protein. The sample records tens of thousands of distinct CDR3 sequences, approximately 10% being singletons. The sequencing input was whole blood. Receptors were obtained from an adult who was a healthcare worker with PCR-confirmed SARS-CoV-2 infection or an uninfected control (not recorded which).

V and J are TRBV30 and TRBJ1-1, with a weak D call TRBD1 (6 bases). The length of the CDR3 is 15 residues. The V and J ends lost 0 bases and 0 bases respectively, with 11 bases between them. In germline, CDR1 is GTSNPN, CDR2 SVGIG (reference sequence). The CDR3 DNA follows: TGTGCCTGGAGTGTAAGGGGGTTAATGAACACTGAAGCTTTCTTT. Its protein is CAWSVRGLMNTEAFF.

The CDR3 coding sequence is TGTGCCAGTAACCGCTGGGGATATGAGCAGTTCTTC. As protein: CASNRWGYEQFF. The J gene is TRBJ2-1, the V gene TRBV28; D uncertain. The CDR3 consists of 12 residues. Trimming shortened V by 9 bases and J by 8 bases, and 14 bases separated the two germline ends. Per the germline V gene, CDR1 is MDHEN and CDR2 is SYDVKM.

This chain uses TRBV5-4 with TRBJ2-5; D not resolved. CDR1 SGHNT and CDR2 YYREEE come from the germline V gene (reference sequence). The CDR3 loop spans 14 amino acids. V shed 4 bases and J shed 2 bases, with 12 bases lying between them. Here the CDR3 reads CASSTEWRQETQYF. CDR3 DNA: TGTGCCAGCAGCACGGAGTGGCGACAAGAGACCCAGTACTTC.

Only a few counts were recorded for this clonotype. This chain links TRBV4-1 with TRBJ2-5, with D unresolved. Trimming took 1 base from V and 0 from J, leaving 9 bases between them. Germline V gene data show CDR1 as MGHRA and CDR2 as YSYEKL. CDR3 length equals 15 residues. The CDR3 here is CASSQAGQNQETQYF. As DNA, the CDR3 is TGCGCCAGCAGCCAAGCGGGCCAGAACCAAGAGACCCAGTACTTC.

This chain links TRBV10-3 with TRBJ2-7; tentative D call: TRBD2 (6 bases). The CDR3 covers 15 residues. CDR1 ENHRY and CDR2 SYGVKD come from the germline V gene. V was pared by 6 bases and J by 2 bases, with 17 bases between. This CDR3 reads CAISWAADYPYEQYF. The DNA of the CDR3 is TGTGCCATCAGCTGGGCAGCGGACTACCCCTACGAGCAGTACTTC.

This clonotype was seen at least ten times. The V and J genes are TRBV30 and TRBJ2-7, with a tentative D call TRBD1 (6 bases). This CDR3 has 13 amino acids. V was shortened by 3 bases and J by 3 bases, with 12 bases between the two germline ends. Germline V gene sequence: CDR1 GTSNPN, CDR2 SVGIG (reference sequence). The DNA for the CDR3 is TGTGCCTGGAGCGCCGGGACAAGCTACGAGCAGTACTTC. Translated, it gives CAWSAGTSYEQYF. Supplemented by reference TRBV30 and TRBJ2-7, the full variable domain reads SQTIHQWPATLVQPVGSPLSLECTVEGTSNPNLYWYRQAAGRGLQLLFYSVGIGQISSEVPQNLSASRPQDRQFILSSKKLLLSDSGFYLCAWSAGTSYEQYFGPGTRLTVT.

Written as DNA, the CDR3 is TGCGCCAGCAGCTTGGCCCCAGGGGGACTACTTTCCACCTATACGCAGTATTTT. It specifies CASSLAPGGLLSTYTQYF. The chain is built from TRBV5-1 and TRBJ2-3; the D gene could be TRBD1 or TRBD2 (7 bases each). Between the trimmed V and J ends, which lost 0 bases and 7 bases, there was a span of 24 bases. This CDR3 is built from 18 residues. In germline, CDR1 is SGHRS, CDR2 YFSETQ.

This clonotype has only a few counts. This sequence joins TRBV20-1 and TRBJ2-1; possibly TRBD2 for D (6 bases). The CDR3 is 12 amino acids. CDR1 is DFQATT and CDR2 is SNEGSKA in the germline V gene (reference sequence). Trimming left V 3 bases short and J 7 bases short, with 10 bases between. CDR3 bases: TGCAGTGCTAGCGGGACTTATAATGAGCAGTTCTTC. Translated: CSASGTYNEQFF.

This clonotype has at least ten counts. The rearrangement uses TRBV12-3 or TRBV12-4 and TRBJ1-2, with D unresolved. V dropped 3 bases and J dropped 6 bases, with 17 bases sitting between them. The CDR3 is made up of 15 amino acids. This CDR3 reads CASSFSPGALDGYTF. The CDR3 nucleotides read TGTGCCAGCAGTTTCTCGCCAGGCGCCCTTGATGGCTACACCTTC.

This rearrangement joins TRBV2 to TRBJ2-7; TRBD1 is a possible D gene (5 bases). Trimming removed 11 bases at V and 3 bases at J, with 20 bases between. CDR1 and CDR2 (germline): SNHLY, FYNNEI. CDR3 length equals 14 residues. CDR3: CAVSGMRYGYEQYF. The DNA of the CDR3 is TGTGCCGTATCAGGGATGAGGTACGGCTACGAGCAGTACTTC.

The chain uses TRBV11-2 and TRBJ2-7; no clear D. The ends were cut back, 6 bases at V and 3 bases at J, with 21 bases in the middle. CDR1 is SGHAT and CDR2 is FQNNGV in the germline V gene. CDR3 length equals 16 residues. The CDR3 loop is CASSFSPTTANYEQYF. The CDR3 coding sequence is TGTGCCAGCAGTTTTTCCCCCACAACAGCCAACTACGAGCAGTACTTC. The entire variable domain, with the rest obtained from reference TRBV11-2 and TRBJ2-7, is as follows: EAGVAQSPRYKIIEKRQSVAFWCNPISGHATLYWYQQILGQGPKLLIQFQNNGVVDDSQLPKDRFSAERLKGVDSTLKIQPAKLEDSAVYLCASSFSPTTANYEQYFGPGTRLTVT.

The chain uses TRBV28 and TRBJ1-3, with D possibly TRBD1 on 6 matching bases. Trimming left V 7 bases short and J 3 bases short, with 19 bases between. The CDR3 extends over 16 amino acids. The germline V gene encodes CDR1 MDHEN and CDR2 SYDVKM. CDR3 DNA: TGTGCCAGCAATCTATATAAACAGGGCGATGGAAACACCATATATTTT. Amino acids: CASNLYKQGDGNTIYF.

This clonotype was seen ten or more times. The V gene is TRBV28, the J gene TRBJ2-4; D is unclear. Germline CDR1 MDHEN, CDR2 SYDVKM. The CDR3 consists of 14 residues. V lost 4 bases and J lost 8, with 15 bases in between. The CDR3 coding sequence is TGTGCCAGCAGTTCCGACCGTCCTCAAGACATTCAGTACTTC. Protein product: CASSSDRPQDIQYF.

This chain links TRBV12-3 or TRBV12-4 with TRBJ1-3, with D unresolved. This CDR3 has 11 amino acids. V dropped 6 bases and J dropped 7 bases, with 7 bases sitting between them. The CDR3 loop is CASSRTNTIYF. The CDR3 region has the DNA TGTGCCAGCAGCCGAACGAACACCATATATTTT.

This clonotype was seen more than once but under ten times. The J gene is TRBJ1-5, the V gene TRBV20-1, with 10 bases aligning to TRBD1. Per germline, CDR1 DFQATT and CDR2 SNEGSKA (reference sequence). V lost 5 bases and J lost 7; bases outside the gene matches: 2. This CDR3 contains 12 residues. The CDR3 DNA is TGCAGTGCTCAGACAGGGGGCCAGCCCCAGCATTTT. This encodes CSAQTGGQPQHF.

This clonotype has a handful of counts. The chain employs TRBV18 and TRBJ2-4; 9 nucleotides match TRBD1. Germline-derived CDR1 and CDR2 are KGHSH and LQKENI. CDR3 length: 12 amino acids. The V and J ends lost 0 bases and 12 bases, in that order; junction bases with no gene match: 0. DNA for the CDR3: TGTGCCAGCTCACCACCGGGACAGGGTCAGTACTTC. Translating it yields CASSPPGQGQYF.

V is TRBV7-9 and J is TRBJ2-2, with D perhaps matching TRBD1 or TRBD2 (6 bases each). The CDR3 extends over 16 amino acids. The V and J ends lost 3 bases and 1 base respectively, with 12 bases between them. Germline values: CDR1 SEHNR, CDR2 FQNEAQ (reference sequence). CDR3 loop: CASSFPEGGNTGELFF. The DNA of the CDR3 is TGTGCCAGCAGCTTTCCCGAGGGGGGGAACACCGGGGAGCTGTTTTTT.

The rearrangement uses TRBV4-3 and TRBJ2-7, with D possibly TRBD2 on 6 matching bases. The CDR3 has 14 residues. CDR1 and CDR2 from the germline V gene are LGHNA and YSLEER. V dropped 0 bases and J dropped 7 bases, with 13 bases sitting between them. CDR3 nucleotides: TGCGCCAGCAGCCAAGATCCCAGGGCGGGGGAGCAGTACTTC. This encodes CASSQDPRAGEQYF.

The V and J genes are TRBV6-5 and TRBJ1-4; tentatively, D is TRBD1 (6 bases). The CDR3 runs to 14 residues. Germline assignment: CDR1 MNHEY and CDR2 SVGAGI. Between the trimmed V and J ends, which lost 10 bases and 4 bases, there was a span of 16 bases. The CDR3 DNA is TGTGCCACCCATGAAGGACAGCGTAATGAAAAACTGTTTTTT. Its protein product is CATHEGQRNEKLFF.

This clonotype was seen a few times. The V call is TRBV27, the J call TRBJ2-7, with 8 nucleotides matching TRBD2. The V gene end was trimmed by 4 bases and the J gene end by 3 bases; junction bases not matched to a gene: 2. Germline loops: CDR1 MNHEY, CDR2 SMNVEV (reference sequence). The CDR3 contains 13 residues. The CDR3 protein is CASSSSGSYEQYF. DNA for the CDR3: TGTGCCAGCAGTTCGAGCGGGAGCTACGAGCAGTACTTC.

Only a few counts were recorded for this clonotype. The chain couples TRBV12-3 or TRBV12-4 to TRBJ2-1; no definite D call. The CDR3 contains 11 residues. V shed 1 base and J shed 9 bases, with 4 bases lying between them. The CDR3, as DNA: TGTGCCAGCAGTTTAGGAGTTGAGCAGTTCTTC. Its protein product is CASSLGVEQFF.

This clonotype was counted only a few times. The gene calls are TRBV5-6 and TRBJ2-3; 7 nucleotides match TRBD2. Germline V gene sequence: CDR1 SGHDT, CDR2 YYEEEE. This CDR3 has 14 residues. V lost 2 bases to trimming and J lost 6 bases; unmatched junction nucleotides: 6. The CDR3 nucleotides are TGTGCCAGCAGCTTCTCAGCGGGAAGTGATACGCAGTATTTT. It codes for CASSFSAGSDTQYF.

At least ten counts were recorded for this clonotype. V gene TRBV18 combines with J gene TRBJ2-7; D is perhaps TRBD1 (5 bases). The germline V and J ends were trimmed by 0 bases and 1 base, with 7 bases remaining between them. Germline V lookup: CDR1 KGHSH, CDR2 LQKENI. CDR3 size: 14 residues. CDR3 bases: TGTGCCAGCTCACCACCGGGGCAGTCCTACGAGCAGTACTTC. This sequence encodes CASSPPGQSYEQYF.

This clonotype was found a few times. The gene calls are TRBV20-1 and TRBJ2-2; no definite D call. The V end lost 5 bases, the J end lost 0 bases, and 7 bases lay between the germline ends. CDR1 and CDR2 from the germline V gene are DFQATT and SNEGSKA (reference sequence). The CDR3 is 13 amino acids. CDR3 DNA: TGCAGTGCTTACCTCCCGAACACCGGGGAGCTGTTTTTT. Amino acid sequence: CSAYLPNTGELFF.

This clonotype was seen repeatedly, ten times or more. The chain is built from TRBV6-5 and TRBJ1-3; D unresolved. The CDR3 covers 16 residues. Germline CDR1 MNHEY, CDR2 SVGAGI. Trimming shortened V by 7 bases and J by 2 bases, and 18 bases separated the two germline ends. CDR3 DNA sequence: TGTGCCAGCACCGACGGGCTGGGGTCTCCTGGAAACACCATATATTTT. This codes for CASTDGLGSPGNTIYF.

The table lists this clonotype with a few counts. V usage is TRBV30 and J usage is TRBJ2-7, with D perhaps TRBD2 (6 bases). The CDR3 is 14 amino acids. Germline values: CDR1 GTSNPN, CDR2 SVGIG (reference sequence). Between the trimmed V and J ends, which lost 2 bases and 4 bases, there was a span of 15 bases. The CDR3 region has the DNA TGTGCCTGGAGTCCAACGGGACTTCTATACGAGCAGTACTTC. Translated: CAWSPTGLLYEQYF.

This clonotype was recorded at least ten times. V gene TRBV27 combines with J gene TRBJ2-7; 9 nucleotides line up with TRBD1. There are 17 residues in the CDR3. J gave up 2 bases and V 6 bases, and 14 bases lay outside the gene matches. CDR1 and CDR2 from the germline V gene are MNHEY and SMNVEV (reference sequence). In DNA, the CDR3 is TGTGCCAGCAGCAGGGACAGGGTTCGACCTAATGCCTACGAGCAGTACTTC. Translation: CASSRDRVRPNAYEQYF.

This clonotype was seen only a few times. This chain uses TRBV29-1 with TRBJ2-7; D remains unclear. There are 11 residues in the CDR3. Germline V gives CDR1 SQVTM, CDR2 ANQGSEA. V lost 3 bases and J lost 3, with 6 bases in between. The CDR3 DNA follows: TGCAGCGTTGATATCGACTACGAGCAGTACTTC. Translated, it gives CSVDIDYEQYF.

This clonotype has only a few counts. The chain links TRBV12-3 or TRBV12-4 to TRBJ2-3; D might be TRBD1 (6 bases). Trimming removed 5 bases from V and 1 base from J, with 13 bases in between. The CDR3 length is 15 residues. The CDR3 DNA reads as TGTGCCAGCAGTAACAGGGATGGTGGCACAGATACGCAGTATTTT. This codes for CASSNRDGGTDTQYF.

This clonotype was picked up many times. The chain combines TRBV7-8 with TRBJ1-1, with 7 bases lining up with TRBD1. In germline, CDR1 is SGHVS, CDR2 FQNEAQ. V trimming: 5 bases; J trimming: 1 base; junction bases outside the gene matches: 4. This CDR3 has 14 residues. The chain's CDR3 is CASSPGTANTEAFF. The CDR3, as DNA: TGTGCCAGCAGCCCCGGGACAGCGAACACTGAAGCTTTCTTT.

This clonotype was detected once. V and J are TRBV6-2 or TRBV6-3 and TRBJ2-3, with D possibly being TRBD2 (6 bases). V was trimmed by 7 bases and J by 3 bases, leaving 8 bases between them. The germline CDR1 and CDR2 sequences are MNHEY and SVGEGT. The CDR3 is 12 residues long. The CDR3, as DNA: TGTGCCAGCACCGCGGGGACAGATACGCAGTATTTT. Its protein product is CASTAGTDTQYF.

V gene TRBV5-6 combines with J gene TRBJ2-1, with no clear D. The V end was cut by 4 bases, the J end by 7 bases, with 12 bases between. CDR1 and CDR2 from the germline V gene are SGHDT and YYEEEE. This CDR3 region has 13 residues. CDR3 nucleotide sequence: TGTGCCAGCAGCCGCGTAACGCAGAATGAGCAGTTCTTC. It encodes CASSRVTQNEQFF.